Presented here are 2 T cell receptor beta chains from one specimen sequenced in a study of response to subunit inactivated influenza vaccine. TCRdb re-derived calls from the RT-PCR reads in MiXCR, one entry per CDR3 protein. This table holds about 190,000 distinct CDR3 sequences, under 15% found once. The specimen comprised CD8+ T cells sorted from PBMCs, sampled more than 4 days after vaccination. The receptors were gathered from a man aged 45 to 65 who received an inactivated influenza vaccine.

On this clonotype itself: A read error is possible here, since a much larger clone lies one base away. The rearrangement uses TRBV20-1 and TRBJ1-5; D is unclear. The CDR3 sequence is 11 residues long. V was pared by 7 bases and J by 11 bases, with 15 bases between. Germline assignment: CDR1 DFQATT and CDR2 SNEGSKA (reference sequence). CDR3 residues: CSDPDPPAQHF. CDR3 sequence (DNA): TGCAGTGACCCGGACCCCCCAGCCCAGCATTTT.

The chain uses TRBV7-2 and TRBJ1-6, with a tentative D call TRBD1 (6 bases). The CDR3 consists of 16 residues. The germline gives CDR1 SGHTA, CDR2 FQGNSA. V lost 4 bases and J 0 bases, leaving 10 bases between the germline ends. The CDR3 nucleotides are TGTGCCAGCAGCTCAACAGGGAGCTCCTATAATTCACCCCTCCACTTT. As protein: CASSSTGSSYNSPLHF.